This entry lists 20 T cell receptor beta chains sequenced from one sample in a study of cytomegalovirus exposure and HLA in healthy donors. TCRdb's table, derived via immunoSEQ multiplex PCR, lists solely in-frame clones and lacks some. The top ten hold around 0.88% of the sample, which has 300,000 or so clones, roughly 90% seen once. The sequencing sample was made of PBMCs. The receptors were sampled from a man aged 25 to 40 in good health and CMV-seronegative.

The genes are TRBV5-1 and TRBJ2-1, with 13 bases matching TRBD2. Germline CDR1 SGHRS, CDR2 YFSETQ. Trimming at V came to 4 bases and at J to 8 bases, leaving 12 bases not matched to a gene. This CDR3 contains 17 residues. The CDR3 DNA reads TGCGCCAGCAGCAAGACTAGCGGGGGGACCCTTTTGGATGAGCAGTTCTTC. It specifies CASSKTSGGTLLDEQFF.

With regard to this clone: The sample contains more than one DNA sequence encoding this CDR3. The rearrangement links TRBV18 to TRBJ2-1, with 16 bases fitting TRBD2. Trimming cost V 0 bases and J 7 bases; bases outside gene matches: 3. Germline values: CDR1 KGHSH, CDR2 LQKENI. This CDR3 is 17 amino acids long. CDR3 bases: TGTGCCAGCTCACCACCGGGACTAGCGGGGGGGAGGAATGAGCAGTTCTTC. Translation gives CASSPPGLAGGRNEQFF.

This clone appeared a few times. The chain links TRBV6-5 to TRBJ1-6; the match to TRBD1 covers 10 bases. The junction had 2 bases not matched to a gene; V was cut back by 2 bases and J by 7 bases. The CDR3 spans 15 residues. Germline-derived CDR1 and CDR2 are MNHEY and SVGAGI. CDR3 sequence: CASSYEGQGNSPLHF. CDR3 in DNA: TGTGCCAGCAGTTACGAGGGACAGGGGAATTCACCCCTCCACTTT.

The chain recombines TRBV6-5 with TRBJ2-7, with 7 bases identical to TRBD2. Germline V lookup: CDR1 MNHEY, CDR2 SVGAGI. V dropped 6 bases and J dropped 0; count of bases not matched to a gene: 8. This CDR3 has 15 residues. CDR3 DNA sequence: TGTGCCAGCAGCCCCGGCGCTAGCGGCTCCTACGAGCAGTACTTC. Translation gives CASSPGASGSYEQYF.

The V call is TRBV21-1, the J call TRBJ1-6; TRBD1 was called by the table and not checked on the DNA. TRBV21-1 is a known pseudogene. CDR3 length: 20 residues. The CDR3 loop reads CASSYWGAQGLVSYNSPLHF. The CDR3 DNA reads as TGTGCCAGCAGCTACTGGGGTGCCCAGGGGCTGGTCTCCTATAATTCACCCCTCCACTTT.

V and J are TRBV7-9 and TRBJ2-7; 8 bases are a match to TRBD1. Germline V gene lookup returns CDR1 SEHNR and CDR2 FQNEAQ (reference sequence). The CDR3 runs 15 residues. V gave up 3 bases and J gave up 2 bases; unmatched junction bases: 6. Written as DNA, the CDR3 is TGTGCCAGCAGCTTCCGGGACAGGATCCCCTACGAGCAGTACTTC. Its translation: CASSFRDRIPYEQYF. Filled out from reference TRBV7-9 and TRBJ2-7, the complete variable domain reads DTGVSQNPRHKITKRGQNVTFRCDPISEHNRLYWYRQTLGQGPEFLTYFQNEAQLEKSRLLSDRFSAERPKGSFSTLEIQRTEQGDSAMYLCASSFRDRIPYEQYFGPGTRLTVT.

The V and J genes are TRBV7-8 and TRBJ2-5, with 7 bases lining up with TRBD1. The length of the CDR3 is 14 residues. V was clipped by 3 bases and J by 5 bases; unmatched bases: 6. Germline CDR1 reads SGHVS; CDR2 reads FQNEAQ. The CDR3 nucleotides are TGTGCCAGCAGCTTTGGACAGGTCCTGGAGACCCAGTACTTC. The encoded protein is CASSFGQVLETQYF.

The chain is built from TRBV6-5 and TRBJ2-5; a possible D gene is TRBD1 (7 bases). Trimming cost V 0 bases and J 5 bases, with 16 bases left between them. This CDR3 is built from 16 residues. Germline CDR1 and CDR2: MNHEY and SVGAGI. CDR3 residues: CASSYSGTRGRETQYF. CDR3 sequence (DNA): TGTGCCAGCAGTTACTCAGGGACCAGGGGGAGGGAGACCCAGTACTTC.

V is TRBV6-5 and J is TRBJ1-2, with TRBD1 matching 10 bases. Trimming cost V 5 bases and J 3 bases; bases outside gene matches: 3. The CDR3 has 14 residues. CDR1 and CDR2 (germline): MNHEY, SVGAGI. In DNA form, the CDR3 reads TGTGCCAGCAGTCGGACAGGGGGATACTATGGCTACACCTTC. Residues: CASSRTGGYYGYTF.

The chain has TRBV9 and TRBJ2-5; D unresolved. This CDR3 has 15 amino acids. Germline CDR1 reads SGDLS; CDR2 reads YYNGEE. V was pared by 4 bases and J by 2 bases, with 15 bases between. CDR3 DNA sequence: TGTGCCAGCAGCCCGTCAGGTCTCCCACAAGAGACCCAGTACTTC. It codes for CASSPSGLPQETQYF.

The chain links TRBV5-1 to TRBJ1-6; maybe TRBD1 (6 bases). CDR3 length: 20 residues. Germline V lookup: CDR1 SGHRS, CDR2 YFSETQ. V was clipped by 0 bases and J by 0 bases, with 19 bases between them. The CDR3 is CASSLAGQGSASSYNSPLHF. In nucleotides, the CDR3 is TGCGCCAGCAGCTTGGCCGGTCAGGGGTCCGCGAGCTCCTATAATTCACCCCTCCACTTT.

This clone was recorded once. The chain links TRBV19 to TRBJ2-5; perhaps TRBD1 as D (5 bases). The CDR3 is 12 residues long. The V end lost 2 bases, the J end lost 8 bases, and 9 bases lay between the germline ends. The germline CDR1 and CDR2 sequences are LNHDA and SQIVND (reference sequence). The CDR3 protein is CASSIIGATQYF. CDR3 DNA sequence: TGTGCCAGTAGTATAATAGGGGCCACCCAGTACTTC. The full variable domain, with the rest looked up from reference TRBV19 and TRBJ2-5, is DGGITQSPKYLFRKEGQNVTLSCEQNLNHDAMYWYRQDPGQGLRLIYYSQIVNDFQKGDIAEGYSVSREKKESFPLTVTSAQKNPTAFYLCASSIIGATQYFGPGTRLLVL.

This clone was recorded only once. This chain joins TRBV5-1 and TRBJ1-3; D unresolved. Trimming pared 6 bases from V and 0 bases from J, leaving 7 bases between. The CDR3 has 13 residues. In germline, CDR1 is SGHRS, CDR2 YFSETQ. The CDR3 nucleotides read TGCGCCAGCACACAGTCCTCTGGAAACACCATATATTTT. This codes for CASTQSSGNTIYF.

DNA for the CDR3: TGTGCCAGCAGCTCTGACCTAGCGTACGAGCAGTACTTC. Translation: CASSSDLAYEQYF. This sequence joins TRBV7-9 and TRBJ2-7; TRBD2 is a possible D gene (6 bases). This CDR3 contains 13 residues. V was cut by 4 bases and J by 4 bases, with 11 bases left in between. Germline V gene data show CDR1 as SEHNR and CDR2 as FQNEAQ (reference sequence).

The chain's CDR3 is CASSYAANYGYTF. The CDR3 bases are TGTGCCAGCAGTTACGCAGCTAACTATGGCTACACCTTC. This sequence joins TRBV6-6 and TRBJ1-2; D uncertain. Germline V gene data show CDR1 as MNHNY and CDR2 as SVGAGI (reference sequence). The CDR3 is 13 amino acids. V was clipped by 2 bases and J by 0 bases, with 4 bases between them.

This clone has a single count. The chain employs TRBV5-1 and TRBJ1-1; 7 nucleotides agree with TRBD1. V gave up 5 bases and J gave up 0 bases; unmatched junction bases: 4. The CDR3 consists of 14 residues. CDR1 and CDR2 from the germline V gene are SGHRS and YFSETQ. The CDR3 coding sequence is TGCGCCAGCAGAACAGGGGTCATGAACACTGAAGCTTTCTTT. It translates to CASRTGVMNTEAFF.

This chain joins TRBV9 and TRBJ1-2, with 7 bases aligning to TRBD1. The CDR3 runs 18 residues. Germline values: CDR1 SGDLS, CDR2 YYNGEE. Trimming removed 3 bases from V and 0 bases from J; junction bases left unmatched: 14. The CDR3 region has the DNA TGTGCCAGCAGCGGACGACAGGGCTCCGCTCTAGCTAACTATGGCTACACCTTC. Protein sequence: CASSGRQGSALANYGYTF.

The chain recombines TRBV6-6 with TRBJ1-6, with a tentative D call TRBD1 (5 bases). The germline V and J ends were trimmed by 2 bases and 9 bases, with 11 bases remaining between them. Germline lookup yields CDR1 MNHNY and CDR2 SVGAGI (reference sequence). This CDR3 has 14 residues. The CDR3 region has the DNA TGTGCCAGCAGTTACGGTAGGGGAACTTCACCCCTCCACTTT. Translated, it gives CASSYGRGTSPLHF.

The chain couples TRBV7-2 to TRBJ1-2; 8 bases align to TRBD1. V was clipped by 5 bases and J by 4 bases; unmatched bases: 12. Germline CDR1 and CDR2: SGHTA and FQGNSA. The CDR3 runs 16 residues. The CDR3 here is CASSAEPGQVAYGYTF. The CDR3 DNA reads TGTGCCAGCAGCGCAGAACCGGGACAGGTTGCCTATGGCTACACCTTC.

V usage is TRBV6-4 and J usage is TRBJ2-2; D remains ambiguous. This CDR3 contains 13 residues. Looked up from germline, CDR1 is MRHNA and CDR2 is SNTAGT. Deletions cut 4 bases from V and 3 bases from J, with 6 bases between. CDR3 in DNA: TGTGCCAGCAGTGCTACGGACACCGGGGAGCTGTTTTTT. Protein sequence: CASSATDTGELFF.